This entry lists 11 T cell receptor beta chains sequenced from one sample in a study of PD-L1 blockade in urothelial cancer. Sequencing was performed with immunoSEQ multiplex PCR; in TCRdb, only in-frame clones are kept and a portion is missing. The sample records about 91,000 clones, 90% being singletons. The sequenced sample was PBMCs, obtained around atezolizumab (anti-PD-L1) treatment. These receptors all stem from a man aged 60-69 years with urothelial cancer.

With respect to this clone: This specimen includes other DNA sequences encoding the same CDR3. The rearrangement links TRBV5-1 to TRBJ2-3; 9 bases map to TRBD2. CDR1 and CDR2 (germline): SGHRS, YFSETQ. This CDR3 has 15 residues. Trimming at V came to 1 base and at J to 0 bases, leaving 0 bases not matched to a gene. The CDR3 coding sequence is TGCGCCAGCAGCTTGAGCGGGGGGAGCACAGATACGCAGTATTTT. It codes for CASSLSGGSTDTQYF. The variable domain in full, with the rest retrieved from reference TRBV5-1 and TRBJ2-3, is KAGVTQTPRYLIKTRGQQVTLSCSPISGHRSVSWYQQTPGQGLQFLFEYFSETQRNKGNFPGRFSGRQFSNSRSEMNVSTLELGDSALYLCASSLSGGSTDTQYFGPGTRLTVL.

The chain recombines TRBV6-6 with TRBJ1-5, with unresolved D. Germline-derived CDR1 and CDR2 are MNHNY and SVGAGI (reference sequence). The germline V and J ends were trimmed by 2 bases and 16 bases, with 15 bases remaining between them. CDR3 length: 12 residues. CDR3 DNA: TGTGCCAGCAGTTACCATGAGGGAATGCAACATTTT. Encoded protein: CASSYHEGMQHF.

The CDR3 region is CASSLQNSGNTIYF. CDR3 bases: TGTGCCAGCAGCTTACAGAACTCTGGAAACACCATATATTTT. The V and J genes are TRBV7-2 and TRBJ1-3; D is undetermined. V shed 2 bases and J shed 0 bases, with 5 bases lying between them. Germline V gene sequence: CDR1 SGHTA, CDR2 FQGNSA. The CDR3 sequence is 14 residues long. Drawing the rest from reference TRBV7-2 and TRBJ1-3, the complete variable domain is GAGVSQSPSNKVTEKGKDVELRCDPISGHTALYWYRQSLGQGLEFLIYFQGNSAPDKSGLPSDRFSAERTGGSVSTLTIQRTQQEDSAVYLCASSLQNSGNTIYFGEGSWLTVV.

The gene calls are TRBV5-4 and TRBJ2-6; TRBD2 matches 7 bases. CDR1 and CDR2 from the germline V gene are SGHNT and YYREEE (reference sequence). This CDR3 has 17 residues. V was clipped by 4 bases and J by 2 bases; unmatched bases: 9. DNA of the CDR3: TGTGCCAGCAGCGCTGGGGGGGAAAGGGCTGGGGCCAACGTCCTGACTTTC. The encoded protein is CASSAGGERAGANVLTF. The variable domain in full, with the rest retrieved from reference TRBV5-4 and TRBJ2-6, is ETGVTQSPTHLIKTRGQQVTLRCSSQSGHNTVSWYQQALGQGPQFIFQYYREEENGRGNFPPRFSGLQFPNYSSELNVNALELDDSALYLCASSAGGERAGANVLTFGAGSRLTVL.

This clone appeared once. The chain carries TRBV11-2 and TRBJ2-7; D might be TRBD2 (5 bases). V lost 5 bases, J lost 9 bases, and 20 bases lay in between. Germline values: CDR1 SGHAT, CDR2 FQNNGV. The CDR3 runs to 14 residues. The CDR3 nucleotides are TGTGCCAGCAGCCCCCAACGGGATGCCGCGGTGCAGTACTTC. Translation: CASSPQRDAAVQYF. Variable domain in full (rest from reference TRBV11-2 and TRBJ2-7): EAGVAQSPRYKIIEKRQSVAFWCNPISGHATLYWYQQILGQGPKLLIQFQNNGVVDDSQLPKDRFSAERLKGVDSTLKIQPAKLEDSAVYLCASSPQRDAAVQYFGPGTRLTVT.

A remark on this clone: Distinct nucleotide sequences in the sample also encode this CDR3. This chain uses TRBV5-4 with TRBJ1-3, with D unclear. The CDR3 spans 14 residues. Germline values: CDR1 SGHNT, CDR2 YYREEE (reference sequence). V gave up 1 base and J gave up 0 bases, with 5 bases separating them. The CDR3 spells CASSLFRSGNTIYF. The DNA for the CDR3 is TGTGCCAGCAGCTTGTTCCGCTCTGGAAACACCATATATTTT.

The chain combines TRBV5-1 with TRBJ2-5; maybe TRBD2 (6 bases). Germline-derived CDR1 and CDR2 are SGHRS and YFSETQ. This CDR3 spans 15 amino acids. The ends were cut back, 1 base at V and 5 bases at J, with 15 bases in the middle. The CDR3 nucleotides are TGCGCCAGCAGCTTGAACGGGGAGGTGGGGGAGACCCAGTACTTC. Residues: CASSLNGEVGETQYF.

This sequence joins TRBV5-1 and TRBJ1-4, with TRBD1 matching over 9 bases. The germline V gene encodes CDR1 SGHRS and CDR2 YFSETQ. The ends lost 4 bases at V and 8 bases at J; junction bases unmatched: 6. CDR3 length: 14 residues. The CDR3 protein is CASSRTGEEEKLFF. CDR3 in DNA: TGCGCCAGCAGCCGGACAGGGGAGGAAGAAAAACTGTTTTTT.

The chain links TRBV9 to TRBJ2-4, with TRBD2 as a possible D gene (5 bases). The V end lost 3 bases, the J end lost 2 bases, and 21 bases lay between the germline ends. The germline V gene encodes CDR1 SGDLS and CDR2 YYNGEE. The CDR3 runs to 18 residues. The CDR3 sequence is CASSATTIAILTKNIQYF. Here the CDR3 DNA reads TGTGCCAGCAGCGCGACAACTATAGCGATTTTAACCAAAAACATTCAGTACTTC.

The J gene is TRBJ2-7, the V gene TRBV7-9; D is possibly TRBD1 (5 bases). V shed 2 bases and J shed 6 bases, with 14 bases lying between them. The germline V gene encodes CDR1 SEHNR and CDR2 FQNEAQ (reference sequence). The CDR3 has 14 amino acids. CDR3 in amino acids: CASSLTFQGGEQYF. DNA for the CDR3: TGTGCCAGCAGCTTAACGTTTCAGGGTGGCGAGCAGTACTTC.

The chain employs TRBV2 and TRBJ2-5; TRBD1 agrees at 9 bases. V lost 5 bases to trimming and J lost 2 bases; unmatched junction nucleotides: 9. The V gene's germline CDR1 is SNHLY and CDR2 FYNNEI. The CDR3 runs to 16 residues. In nucleotides, the CDR3 is TGTGCCAGCAGTCCAACTCCACAGGGGGCACAAGAGACCCAGTACTTC. Encoded protein: CASSPTPQGAQETQYF. Based on the CDR3 plus reference TRBV2 and TRBJ2-5, the full variable domain is EPEVTQTPSHQVTQMGQEVILRCVPISNHLYFYWYRQILGQKVEFLVSFYNNEISEKSEIFDDQFSVERPDGSNFTLKIRSTKLEDSAMYFCASSPTPQGAQETQYFGPGTRLLVL.